Each of the 7 T cell receptor beta chains below was sequenced from the same sample in a study of identical twins. Each CDR3 protein gets one entry after TCRdb re-called the 5' RACE reads with MiXCR. The sample shows around 680,000 distinct CDR3 sequences, over 8.5% of them seen only once. This same sample was also taken into another study, of yellow fever vaccine responses in identical twins.

The source material was PBMCs. All receptors come from a woman in her late teens or twenties in good health.

This clonotype came up a few times. The J gene is TRBJ2-3, the V gene TRBV5-1; 14 bases fit TRBD2. CDR1 and CDR2 (germline): SGHRS, YFSETQ. This CDR3 region has 19 residues. The V and J ends lost 3 bases and 3 bases, in that order; junction bases with no gene match: 12. The CDR3 spells CASSSGLAGGTRKTDTQYF. The CDR3 DNA sequence: TGCGCCAGCAGCTCAGGACTAGCGGGAGGTACGAGGAAAACAGATACGCAGTATTTT.

This clonotype occurred a few times. The chain is built from TRBV4-3 and TRBJ1-3; D unclear. The length of the CDR3 is 13 residues. The germline V and J ends were trimmed by 0 bases and 1 base, with 1 base remaining between them. CDR1 and CDR2 (germline): LGHNA, YSLEER. The DNA of the CDR3 is TGCGCCAGCAGCCAAGAATCTGGAAACACCATATATTTT. It codes for CASSQESGNTIYF.

The table lists this clonotype with a few counts. V gene TRBV5-6 combines with J gene TRBJ2-3; 9 positions agree with TRBD2. The germline V gene encodes CDR1 SGHDT and CDR2 YYEEEE. The CDR3 totals 15 residues. Losses at the gene ends were 0 bases for V and 2 bases for J; bases not matched to a gene: 1. The CDR3 bases are TGTGCCAGCAGCTTGGCTAGCGGGGCCACAGATACGCAGTATTTT. Its translation is CASSLASGATDTQYF. Full variable domain (missing parts from reference TRBV5-6 and TRBJ2-3): DAGVTQSPTHLIKTRGQQVTLRCSPKSGHDTVSWYQQALGQGPQFIFQYYEEEERQRGNFPDRFSGHQFPNYSSELNVNALLLGDSALYLCASSLASGATDTQYFGPGTRLTVL.

Concerning this clonotype: At one end the junction does not follow the germline gene, possibly because of a read error. This chain joins TRBV7-7 and TRBJ2-3, with D possibly TRBD2 on 6 matching bases. CDR3 size: 13 residues. CDR1 SSHAT and CDR2 FNYEAQ come from the germline V gene (reference sequence). The chain's CDR3 is CASSSGRGDTQYF. Written as DNA, the CDR3 is TGTGCTAGCAGCTCCGGGCGGGGTGATACGCAGTATTTT.

At least ten counts were recorded for this clonotype. This chain links TRBV5-1 with TRBJ1-4, with a weak D call TRBD1 (5 bases). Trimming removed 4 bases at V and 8 bases at J, with 24 bases between. CDR1 is SGHRS and CDR2 is YFSETQ in the germline V gene. The CDR3 has 17 amino acids. The CDR3 is CASSPGPSGRPVEKLFF. Written as DNA, the CDR3 is TGCGCCAGCAGCCCAGGGCCCTCTGGACGACCAGTCGAAAAACTGTTTTTT.

This clonotype appeared a few times. The chain has TRBV20-1 and TRBJ2-1; D gene unclear. Germline V gene sequence: CDR1 DFQATT, CDR2 SNEGSKA (reference sequence). This CDR3 has 15 amino acids. V was trimmed by 6 bases and J by 1 base, leaving 16 bases between them. The DNA of the CDR3 is TGCAGTGCCCCCCCCAAAATCTCGTCCTACAATGAGCAGTTCTTC. The encoded protein is CSAPPKISSYNEQFF.

The rearrangement links TRBV6-2 or TRBV6-3 to TRBJ2-1, with D perhaps matching TRBD1 (6 bases). CDR3 length: 18 amino acids. V lost 2 bases and J 2 bases, leaving 19 bases between the germline ends. Germline CDR1 MNHEY, CDR2 SVGEGT. For the CDR3, the DNA is TGTGCCAGCAGTTACGATGCTCAGCTAGGGGGAACCTACAATGAGCAGTTCTTC. Its protein is CASSYDAQLGGTYNEQFF.